This is a list of T cell receptor beta chains from one sample in a study of blood T cell repertoires in COVID-19. Profiling relied on immunoSEQ multiplex PCR, and the TCRdb table lists in-frame clones only, not all of them. The sample lists around 200,000 clones, roughly nine tenths occurring once. The material sequenced was peripheral blood. The receptors stem from a man between 70 and 80 years old with active or convalescent COVID-19. Both conserved end residues are part of each CDR3. A D gene is named only where the DNA matches it firmly. Only some rows state a clone size, as once, few, many or a class for expanded clones.

CDR3 DNA: TGTGCCAGCAGCTTTGGATCGGGAGAGACCCAGTACTTC
CDR3 protein: CASSFGSGETQYF
J gene: TRBJ2-5
D gene: -
clone size: few
V gene: TRBV7-9

CDR3 DNA: TGTGCCAGCTCACCGTTTACAGATTACGAGCAGTACTTC
CDR3 protein: CASSPFTDYEQYF
J gene: TRBJ2-7
D gene: -
clone size: -
V gene: TRBV18

CDR3 DNA: TGTGCCAGCAGCTTCGGCAGGGGAAATGAGCAGTTCTTC
CDR3 protein: CASSFGRGNEQFF
J gene: TRBJ2-1
D gene: -
clone size: -
V gene: TRBV11-2

CDR3 DNA: TGTGCCAGTAGGCCGGACAGGGCAAATAATTCACCCCTCCACTTT
CDR3 protein: CASRPDRANNSPLHF
J gene: TRBJ1-6
D gene: TRBD1
clone size: -
V gene: TRBV19

CDR3 DNA: TGTGCCATCCGGGAACCTCACACTGAAGCTTTCTTT
CDR3 protein: CAIREPHTEAFF
J gene: TRBJ1-1
D gene: -
clone size: -
V gene: TRBV5-4

CDR3 DNA: TGTGCCAGCAGCCGTCCCGGGACTAGCCCGGGAAGGGTTGAGCAGTTCTTC
CDR3 protein: CASSRPGTSPGRVEQFF
J gene: TRBJ2-1
D gene: TRBD2
clone size: -
V gene: TRBV5-8

CDR3 DNA: TGTGCCTGGAGTGTAAGCGGGGGGGACAATGAGCAGTTCTTC
CDR3 protein: CAWSVSGGDNEQFF
J gene: TRBJ2-1
D gene: TRBD2
clone size: once
V gene: TRBV30

CDR3 DNA: TGCGCCAGCAGCCAAGGCGACAGGGGGTTACAGCCCCAGCATTTT
CDR3 protein: CASSQGDRGLQPQHF
J gene: TRBJ1-5
D gene: TRBD1
clone size: -
V gene: TRBV4-1

CDR3 DNA: TGTGCCAGCAGCCTTTCGCCGGGACAGGAAGCTTTCTTT
CDR3 protein: CASSLSPGQEAFF
J gene: TRBJ1-1
D gene: TRBD1
clone size: -
V gene: TRBV3-1/TRBV3-2

CDR3 DNA: TGTGCCAGCTCGGCCCGGTCAGCAGGGGACTATGGCTACACCTTC
CDR3 protein: CASSARSAGDYGYTF
J gene: TRBJ1-2
D gene: -
clone size: -
V gene: TRBV28

CDR3 DNA: TGCGCCAGCAGCTGGGGCGGGACCCGGGGCGAGCAGTACTTC
CDR3 protein: CASSWGGTRGEQYF
J gene: TRBJ2-7
D gene: -
clone size: -
V gene: TRBV5-1

CDR3 DNA: TGTGCCAGCAGTGACGGGGTACTCTATGGCTACACCTTC
CDR3 protein: CASSDGVLYGYTF
J gene: TRBJ1-2
D gene: -
clone size: -
V gene: TRBV27

CDR3 DNA: TGTGCCAGCATGGAGGGGCGGACTGAAGCTTTCTTT
CDR3 protein: CASMEGRTEAFF
J gene: TRBJ1-1
D gene: -
clone size: -
V gene: TRBV2

CDR3 DNA: TGCGCCAGCAGCCAAGGCCCAACAAGAAACACTGAAGCTTTCTTT
CDR3 protein: CASSQGPTRNTEAFF
J gene: TRBJ1-1
D gene: -
clone size: -
V gene: TRBV4-1

CDR3 DNA: TGTGCCAGCAGGCCGACAGGGGGCGACTATGGCTACACCTTC
CDR3 protein: CASRPTGGDYGYTF
J gene: TRBJ1-2
D gene: TRBD1
clone size: few
V gene: TRBV9

CDR3 DNA: TGCGCCAGCACTTGGGACAGTGGAAACACCATATATTTT
CDR3 protein: CASTWDSGNTIYF
J gene: TRBJ1-3
D gene: TRBD1
clone size: once
V gene: TRBV10-2

CDR3 DNA: TGTGCCAGCAGCTTAGCCCCGACAGGGGTTGCGGAGACCCAGTACTTC
CDR3 protein: CASSLAPTGVAETQYF
J gene: TRBJ2-5
D gene: TRBD1
clone size: -
V gene: TRBV7-9

CDR3 DNA: TGCGCCAGCAGCCAAGTGGAGGGGTCCTCCTACGAGCAGTACTTC
CDR3 protein: CASSQVEGSSYEQYF
J gene: TRBJ2-7
D gene: -
clone size: -
V gene: TRBV4-3

CDR3 DNA: TGTGCCAGCAGTGAAGTCCGGGGAGCTAATGAAAAACTGTTTTTT
CDR3 protein: CASSEVRGANEKLFF
J gene: TRBJ1-4
D gene: -
clone size: few
V gene: TRBV6-1

CDR3 DNA: TGTGCCACCAGCCTGGACAGGGGGGCCAATCAGCCCCAGCATTTT
CDR3 protein: CATSLDRGANQPQHF
J gene: TRBJ1-5
D gene: TRBD1
clone size: -
V gene: TRBV15

CDR3 DNA: TGTGCCAGCAGCCCATTTGGACAGGGCCTGGGTGGCTACACCTTC
CDR3 protein: CASSPFGQGLGGYTF
J gene: TRBJ1-2
D gene: TRBD1
clone size: few
V gene: TRBV3-1/TRBV3-2

CDR3 DNA: TGTGCCAGCAGCCTCCAGGGGCGGCAAGAGGCCCAGTACTTC
CDR3 protein: CASSLQGRQEAQYF
J gene: TRBJ2-5
D gene: -
clone size: once
V gene: TRBV2

CDR3 DNA: TGTGCCAGCAGCCAATCGGACAGGGGTAATCAGCCCCAGCATTTT
CDR3 protein: CASSQSDRGNQPQHF
J gene: TRBJ1-5
D gene: TRBD1
clone size: -
V gene: TRBV3-1/TRBV3-2

CDR3 DNA: TGTGCCAGCAGCCAAGGGTCTGGGGACTTTGGCTACACCTTC
CDR3 protein: CASSQGSGDFGYTF
J gene: TRBJ1-2
D gene: -
clone size: -
V gene: TRBV3-1/TRBV3-2

CDR3 DNA: TGTGCCAGCAGTTCCCCGGACAGGGGATATAATTCACCCCTCCACTTT
CDR3 protein: CASSSPDRGYNSPLHF
J gene: TRBJ1-6
D gene: TRBD1
clone size: -
V gene: TRBV6-5

CDR3 DNA: TGTGCCAGCAGAGGAGGACAGGGAGAATTCTATGGCTACACCTTC
CDR3 protein: CASRGGQGEFYGYTF
J gene: TRBJ1-2
D gene: TRBD1
clone size: -
V gene: TRBV6-4

CDR3 DNA: TGTGCCAGTAGTTCCGGGACAGCACTCACTGAAGCTTTCTTT
CDR3 protein: CASSSGTALTEAFF
J gene: TRBJ1-1
D gene: TRBD1
clone size: once
V gene: TRBV19

CDR3 DNA: TGTGCCAGCAGCCACAGGGTCGGGCCCGGGGAGCTGTTTTTT
CDR3 protein: CASSHRVGPGELFF
J gene: TRBJ2-2
D gene: -
clone size: -
V gene: TRBV7-9

CDR3 DNA: TGTGCCAGCTCACCACCCCTTAGCAATCAGCCCCAGCATTTT
CDR3 protein: CASSPPLSNQPQHF
J gene: TRBJ1-5
D gene: -
clone size: -
V gene: TRBV18

CDR3 DNA: TGTGCCAGCAGCCGAGACAGGAACTATGGCTACACCTTC
CDR3 protein: CASSRDRNYGYTF
J gene: TRBJ1-2
D gene: -
clone size: -
V gene: TRBV7-2

CDR3 DNA: TGCAGCGTTCGAGCTACAGGGGGCTCTGATGAAAAACTGTTTTTT
CDR3 protein: CSVRATGGSDEKLFF
J gene: TRBJ1-4
D gene: TRBD1
clone size: -
V gene: TRBV29-1

CDR3 DNA: TGCGCCAGCAGCTTGGGTGGGTTTAGCGGGATCTCCTACGAGCAGTACTTC
CDR3 protein: CASSLGGFSGISYEQYF
J gene: TRBJ2-7
D gene: TRBD2
clone size: -
V gene: TRBV5-1

CDR3 DNA: TGTGCCAGCGCAAGGGGCAGTAACATGAACACTGAAGCTTTCTTT
CDR3 protein: CASARGSNMNTEAFF
J gene: TRBJ1-1
D gene: -
clone size: -
V gene: TRBV14

CDR3 DNA: TGTGCCAGCAGACGAGGGGACAGCTCCTACAATGAGCAGTTCTTC
CDR3 protein: CASRRGDSSYNEQFF
J gene: TRBJ2-1
D gene: TRBD1
clone size: -
V gene: TRBV28

CDR3 DNA: TGTGCCAGCGGAGTTGGGGGGGAGGGCTATGGCTACACCTTC
CDR3 protein: CASGVGGEGYGYTF
J gene: TRBJ1-2
D gene: -
clone size: -
V gene: TRBV28

CDR3 DNA: TGTGCTAGCAGCTTAACGGAGGACAGGGTTGAGACCCAGTACTTC
CDR3 protein: CASSLTEDRVETQYF
J gene: TRBJ2-5
D gene: TRBD1
clone size: -
V gene: TRBV7-7

CDR3 DNA: TGTGCCAGCTCACTACGACAGGGCGCCTCTGGAAACACCATATATTTT
CDR3 protein: CASSLRQGASGNTIYF
J gene: TRBJ1-3
D gene: TRBD1
clone size: -
V gene: TRBV18

CDR3 DNA: TGTGCCAGCAGCAAGGGGTCTGGGAGCAATCAGCCCCAGCATTTT
CDR3 protein: CASSKGSGSNQPQHF
J gene: TRBJ1-5
D gene: -
clone size: -
V gene: TRBV3-1/TRBV3-2

CDR3 DNA: TGTGCCAGCTCACCATCTCAGATACGGAACACTGAAGCTTTCTTT
CDR3 protein: CASSPSQIRNTEAFF
J gene: TRBJ1-1
D gene: -
clone size: -
V gene: TRBV18

CDR3 DNA: TGTGCCTGGAGAGGCCAGGTTAGCACAGATACGCAGTATTTT
CDR3 protein: CAWRGQVSTDTQYF
J gene: TRBJ2-3
D gene: -
clone size: -
V gene: TRBV30

CDR3 DNA: TGTGCCAGCAGTTTGGACAGGGGAGACGAGCAGTACTTC
CDR3 protein: CASSLDRGDEQYF
J gene: TRBJ2-7
D gene: TRBD1
clone size: -
V gene: TRBV6-5

CDR3 DNA: TGCGCCAGCACCTCGGGACAGGGGGCGGGGGAGACCCAGTACTTC
CDR3 protein: CASTSGQGAGETQYF
J gene: TRBJ2-5
D gene: TRBD1
clone size: -
V gene: TRBV5-1

CDR3 DNA: TGTGCCAGCAGCCCCATCCGTGAGAAGGGGGAATCCTACGAGCAGTACTTC
CDR3 protein: CASSPIREKGESYEQYF
J gene: TRBJ2-7
D gene: -
clone size: -
V gene: TRBV5-8

CDR3 DNA: TGTGCCAGCTCACCCGGACAGGTGGAGGAAAAACTGTTTTTT
CDR3 protein: CASSPGQVEEKLFF
J gene: TRBJ1-4
D gene: TRBD1
clone size: -
V gene: TRBV18

CDR3 DNA: TGTGCCAGCAGCCAAGAATTCAGGAGCGGGACAGATACGCAGTATTTT
CDR3 protein: CASSQEFRSGTDTQYF
J gene: TRBJ2-3
D gene: -
clone size: once
V gene: TRBV3-1/TRBV3-2

CDR3 DNA: TGTGCCAGTAGTATTTTTCAGGGGACCTACGAGCAGTACTTC
CDR3 protein: CASSIFQGTYEQYF
J gene: TRBJ2-7
D gene: -
clone size: -
V gene: TRBV19

CDR3 DNA: TGTGCCAGCAGCCAAGCCCTCTATGGCTACACCTTC
CDR3 protein: CASSQALYGYTF
J gene: TRBJ1-2
D gene: -
clone size: -
V gene: TRBV14